This TCR beta chain emerged from a study of cytomegalovirus exposure and HLA in healthy donors. The PCR used 60 Vbeta and 13 Jbeta primers. Here immunoSEQ multiplex PCR was the method, and the copy in TCRdb shows in-frame clones only, minus some. The profile shows some 150,000 clones, about four fifths of them singletons. J was trimmed by 4 bases and V by 5 bases; bases with no gene match: 8. Germline values: CDR1 LNHDA, CDR2 SQIVND (reference sequence). The CDR3 has 15 amino acids. The receptor was isolated from a woman aged 30 to 39 in good health and CMV-seropositive. This chain joins TRBV19 and TRBJ1-2; 9 nucleotides align to TRBD1. Sequencing was done on a sample of PBMCs. CDR3 protein: CASSSNRGHFYGYTF. In DNA, the CDR3 is TGTGCCAGTAGTTCAAACAGGGGGCATTTCTATGGCTACACCTTC.